A single sample is the source of the 15 T cell receptor beta chains below, sequenced in a study of blood T cell repertoires in COVID-19. The protocol was immunoSEQ multiplex PCR, while the TCRdb copy is restricted to in-frame clones and leaves out a portion. The sample carries roughly 40,000 clones, more than 70% recorded once. The sample consisted of peripheral blood. The source of these receptors is a human donor in a cohort sampled during active COVID-19.

V and J are TRBV7-9 and TRBJ1-1; a weak D match, TRBD1 (6 bases). Germline loops: CDR1 SEHNR, CDR2 FQNEAQ (reference sequence). The CDR3 consists of 15 residues. V was clipped by 0 bases and J by 1 base, with 9 bases between them. This chain's CDR3 is CASSLAGRGNTEAFF. CDR3 coding DNA: TGTGCCAGCAGCTTAGCGGGCAGGGGGAACACTGAAGCTTTCTTT.

The V call is TRBV6-5, the J call TRBJ1-3, with D tentatively TRBD1 (5 bases). CDR1 and CDR2 (germline): MNHEY, SVGAGI. V was clipped by 2 bases and J by 3 bases, with 8 bases between them. The CDR3 contains 14 residues. The CDR3 DNA is TGTGCCAGCAGTTACCAGGGTCGTGGAAACACCATATATTTT. It yields the protein CASSYQGRGNTIYF.

The gene calls are TRBV18 and TRBJ1-4; 9 nucleotides line up with TRBD1. Germline trimming cut 4 bases from V and 8 bases from J; bases unmatched to any gene: 8. Germline CDR1 is KGHSH and CDR2 is LQKENI. This CDR3 has 15 amino acids. Written as DNA, the CDR3 is TGTGCCAGCTCACGATCGGGACAGGGCTACGAAAAACTGTTTTTT. Protein sequence: CASSRSGQGYEKLFF.

The chain has TRBV18 and TRBJ2-7; TRBD1 matches at 9 bases. Germline CDR1 KGHSH, CDR2 LQKENI. Trimming at V came to 3 bases and at J to 4 bases, leaving 19 bases not matched to a gene. The length of the CDR3 is 19 residues. The DNA of the CDR3 is TGTGCCAGCTCACCTTGGAAGGGGGCCGGGACAGGGATCGTATACGAGCAGTACTTC. This sequence encodes CASSPWKGAGTGIVYEQYF.

This sequence joins TRBV28 and TRBJ1-5; D gene uncertain. Germline V CDR1 and CDR2: MDHEN, SYDVKM. The V end was cut by 7 bases, the J end by 9 bases, with 13 bases between. The CDR3 has 12 amino acids. The CDR3 DNA sequence: TGTGCCAGCACTGCCCCGAGAGGGCCCCAGCATTTT. The encoded protein is CASTAPRGPQHF.

The chain recombines TRBV20-1 with TRBJ2-1; 9 bases match TRBD2. Unmatched junction bases numbered 8, after V lost 3 bases and J lost 5 bases. This CDR3 comprises 15 residues. Germline CDR1 and CDR2: DFQATT and SNEGSKA (reference sequence). In DNA form, the CDR3 reads TGCAGTGCTAGTAGCGGGAGCAAGAGAGACAATGAGCAGTTCTTC. It yields the protein CSASSGSKRDNEQFF.

This chain uses TRBV18 with TRBJ2-7; TRBD1 matches at 9 bases. The CDR3 extends over 14 amino acids. The junction had 2 bases not matched to a gene; V was cut back by 3 bases and J by 2 bases. From germline, CDR1 is KGHSH and CDR2 LQKENI. CDR3 in DNA: TGTGCCAGCTCACCGACAGGGGGTACCTACGAGCAGTACTTC. As protein: CASSPTGGTYEQYF.

The chain combines TRBV5-1 with TRBJ2-3; 10 nucleotides align to TRBD2. This CDR3 has 17 amino acids. Germline V gene sequence: CDR1 SGHRS, CDR2 YFSETQ. The J segment lost 4 bases and the V segment lost 0 bases, leaving 8 bases of the junction unmatched. The CDR3 sequence: CASSLGVAGGRADTQYF. The CDR3, as DNA: TGCGCCAGCAGCTTGGGGGTAGCGGGAGGCAGGGCAGATACGCAGTATTTT.

This rearrangement joins TRBV5-4 to TRBJ1-1; D remains ambiguous. The V gene lost 2 bases and the J gene lost 6 bases, with 11 bases spanning the gap. CDR3 size: 13 residues. Germline V gene lookup returns CDR1 SGHNT and CDR2 YYREEE (reference sequence). The CDR3, as DNA: TGTGCCAGCAGCTTAACCCCTACTGCTGAAGCTTTCTTT. Its translation is CASSLTPTAEAFF. Full variable domain (missing parts from reference TRBV5-4 and TRBJ1-1): ETGVTQSPTHLIKTRGQQVTLRCSSQSGHNTVSWYQQALGQGPQFIFQYYREEENGRGNFPPRFSGLQFPNYSSELNVNALELDDSALYLCASSLTPTAEAFFGQGTRLTVV.

The CDR3 protein is CASSDSGQGLNTDTQYF. The CDR3 DNA sequence: TGTGCCAGCAGTGACTCAGGGCAGGGTCTGAACACAGATACGCAGTATTTT. This chain joins TRBV6-4 and TRBJ2-3; tentatively, D is TRBD1 (5 bases). The CDR3 runs 17 residues. CDR1 is MRHNA, CDR2 SNTAGT, per germline. Trimming left V 0 bases short and J 2 bases short, with 15 bases between.

This sequence joins TRBV15 and TRBJ2-7; D remains ambiguous. The V gene's germline CDR1 is LNHNV and CDR2 YYDKDF (reference sequence). V was pared by 0 bases and J by 7 bases, with 10 bases between. The CDR3 consists of 13 residues. CDR3 DNA sequence: TGTGCCACCAGCAGAGATGTGCAGACAGAGCAGTACTTC. Translated: CATSRDVQTEQYF.

The rearrangement joins TRBV5-1 to TRBJ1-1; TRBD1 matches 8 bases. Germline trimming cut 2 bases from V and 0 bases from J; bases unmatched to any gene: 9. Germline V gives CDR1 SGHRS, CDR2 YFSETQ. The CDR3 runs 17 residues. The CDR3 DNA sequence: TGCGCCAGCAGCTTTACCGGGACAGGCTCCCTGAACACTGAAGCTTTCTTT. Translated, it gives CASSFTGTGSLNTEAFF.

The chain couples TRBV5-4 to TRBJ2-5, with D hard to call. The CDR3 contains 14 residues. Germline V gene data show CDR1 as SGHNT and CDR2 as YYREEE (reference sequence). Deletions cut 0 bases from V and 5 bases from J, with 11 bases between. CDR3 protein: CASSLERSEETQYF. In nucleotides, the CDR3 is TGTGCCAGCAGCTTGGAACGGAGCGAGGAGACCCAGTACTTC.

This clone has only one observation. This sequence joins TRBV5-5 and TRBJ1-1; possibly TRBD1 for D (6 bases). Germline values: CDR1 SGHKS, CDR2 YYEKEE (reference sequence). V shed 4 bases and J shed 6 bases, with 22 bases lying between them. The CDR3 contains 16 residues. DNA for the CDR3: TGTGCCAGCAGCCCCGCACCAATACAGGGAACGCCTGAAGCTTTCTTT. Translation: CASSPAPIQGTPEAFF. Combining the CDR3 with reference TRBV5-5 and TRBJ1-1 gives the whole variable domain DAGVTQSPTHLIKTRGQQVTLRCSPISGHKSVSWYQQVLGQGPQFIFQYYEKEERGRGNFPDRFSARQFPNYSSELNVNALLLGDSALYLCASSPAPIQGTPEAFFGQGTRLTVV.

V and J are TRBV10-3 and TRBJ1-2, with D possibly matching TRBD1 (5 bases). V gave up 2 bases and J gave up 4 bases, with 5 bases separating them. CDR1 and CDR2 (germline): ENHRY, SYGVKD. The CDR3 totals 12 residues. CDR3 sequence (DNA): TGTGCCATCAGTGAGCAGGGCTATGGCTACACCTTC. It encodes CAISEQGYGYTF.